This T cell receptor (beta chain) was identified in a study of cytomegalovirus exposure and HLA in healthy donors. The study's findings and limits: Analysis was carried out at a later point, and it linked a missense DCLRE1C variant to TCR beta V- and J-gene trimming. Using a false discovery rate of 0.05, a later analysis showed that fewer than 20,000 TCR beta sequences were associated with HLA alleles. Versus the roughly 700-donor mean, an Asian-associated ancestry cluster reportedly showed fewer N-insertions in a later analysis.

On this clone itself: Its antigen is as yet unknown.

In the PCR, 60 Vbeta and 13 Jbeta primers were used. The assay was immunoSEQ multiplex PCR, and TCRdb's table has in-frame clones only and misses some. The table has approximately 110,000 clones, roughly 82% seen once. This clonotype was sampled from a woman in her forties in good health and CMV-seropositive. Sequencing was carried out using PBMCs.

CDR3 residues: CASSLVIARPTDTQYF. CDR3 sequence (DNA): TGTGCCAGCAGCTTGGTTATAGCACGTCCTACAGATACGCAGTATTTT. The chain combines TRBV5-6 with TRBJ2-3; the D is unclear. This CDR3 spans 16 amino acids. CDR1 and CDR2 (germline): SGHDT, YYEEEE. Deletions cut 0 bases from V and 3 bases from J, with 14 bases between.